The clone carrying this TCR beta chain occurred a few times. The antigen remains unidentified. The data were taken from a study of T cell repertoires in cytomegalovirus infection. On the study more broadly: Shared public TCR beta signatures pointed to both CMV infection and a matching HLA type. Broader study findings: In two of eight donors, the top clonotype was HLA-C-restricted CMV-specific.

TCRdb used MiXCR to reprocess the reads, holding one entry per CDR3 protein. The sample shows 290,000 or so distinct CDR3 sequences, about a tenth of them seen only once. V gave up 3 bases and J gave up 8 bases, with 12 bases separating them. Germline CDR1 and CDR2: MDHEN and SYDVKM. The CDR3 runs to 13 residues. The chain is built from TRBV28 and TRBJ2-3; D call uncertain. The TCR sequence derives from a human donor in good health (CMV status not recorded). Some clones in this sample may be carry-over from other donors' samples. Input material: PBMCs. The CDR3 loop reads CASSFTALATQYF. CDR3 coding DNA: TGTGCCAGCAGTTTTACAGCTCTTGCTACGCAGTATTTT.